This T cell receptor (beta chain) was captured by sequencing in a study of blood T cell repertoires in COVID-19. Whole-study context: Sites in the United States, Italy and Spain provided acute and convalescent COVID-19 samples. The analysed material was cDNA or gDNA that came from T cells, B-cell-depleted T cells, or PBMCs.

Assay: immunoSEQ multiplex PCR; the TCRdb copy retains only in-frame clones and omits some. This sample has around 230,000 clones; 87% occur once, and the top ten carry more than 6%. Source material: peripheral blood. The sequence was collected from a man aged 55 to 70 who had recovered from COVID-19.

CDR3 coding DNA: TGTGCCAGCAGCCAAGATCGACCCAGCGGGGGGGCAACAGATACGCAGTATTTT. Encoded protein: CASSQDRPSGGATDTQYF. The chain recombines TRBV4-2 with TRBJ2-3, with 10 nucleotides matching TRBD2. The ends lost 0 bases at V and 3 bases at J; junction bases unmatched: 9. In germline, CDR1 is LGHNA, CDR2 YNFKEQ. CDR3 length: 18 residues.